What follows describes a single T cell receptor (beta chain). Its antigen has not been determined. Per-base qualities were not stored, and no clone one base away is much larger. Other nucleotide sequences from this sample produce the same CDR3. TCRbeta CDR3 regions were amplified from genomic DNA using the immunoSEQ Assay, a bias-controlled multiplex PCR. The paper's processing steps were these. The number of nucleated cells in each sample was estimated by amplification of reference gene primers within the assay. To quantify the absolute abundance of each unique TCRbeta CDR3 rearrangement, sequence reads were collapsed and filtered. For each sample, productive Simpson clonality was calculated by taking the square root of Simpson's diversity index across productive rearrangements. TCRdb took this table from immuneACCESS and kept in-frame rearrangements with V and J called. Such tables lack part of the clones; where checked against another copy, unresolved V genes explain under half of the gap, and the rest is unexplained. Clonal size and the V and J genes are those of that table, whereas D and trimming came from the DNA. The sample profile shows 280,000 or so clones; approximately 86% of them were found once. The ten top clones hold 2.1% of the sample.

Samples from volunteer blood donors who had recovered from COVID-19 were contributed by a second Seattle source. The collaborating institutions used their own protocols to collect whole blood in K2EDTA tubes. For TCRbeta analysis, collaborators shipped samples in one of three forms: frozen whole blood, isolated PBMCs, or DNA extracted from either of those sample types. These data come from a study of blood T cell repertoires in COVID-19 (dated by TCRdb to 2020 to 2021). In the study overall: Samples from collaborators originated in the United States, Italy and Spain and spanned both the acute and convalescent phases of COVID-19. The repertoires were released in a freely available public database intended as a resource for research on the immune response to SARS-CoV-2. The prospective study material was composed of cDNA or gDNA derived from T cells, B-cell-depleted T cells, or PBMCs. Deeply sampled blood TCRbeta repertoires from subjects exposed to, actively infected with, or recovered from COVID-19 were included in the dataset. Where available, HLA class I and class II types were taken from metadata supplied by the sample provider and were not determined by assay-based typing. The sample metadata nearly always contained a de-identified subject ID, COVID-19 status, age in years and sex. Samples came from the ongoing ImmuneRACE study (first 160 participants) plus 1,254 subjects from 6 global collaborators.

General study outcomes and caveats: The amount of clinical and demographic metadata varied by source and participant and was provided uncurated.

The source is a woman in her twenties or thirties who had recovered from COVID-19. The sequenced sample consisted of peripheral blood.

CDR3 sequence: CASSSGVSYEQYF. The sequenced DNA is TGTGCCAGCAGTTCGGGAGTGAGCTACGAGCAGTACTTC. This receptor chain uses TRBV27 and TRBJ2-7; a tentative D call is TRBD2 (6 bases match). The V and J ends are trimmed by 4 bases and 3 bases, leaving 10 bases between them. From the cysteine up to the phenylalanine, the CDR3 has a length of 13 residues. The sequence is cut down to CDR3 DNA, 39 bases in frame from base 1. From a lookup of the germline V gene (reference sequence), CDR1 and CDR2 are MNHEY and SMNVEV.